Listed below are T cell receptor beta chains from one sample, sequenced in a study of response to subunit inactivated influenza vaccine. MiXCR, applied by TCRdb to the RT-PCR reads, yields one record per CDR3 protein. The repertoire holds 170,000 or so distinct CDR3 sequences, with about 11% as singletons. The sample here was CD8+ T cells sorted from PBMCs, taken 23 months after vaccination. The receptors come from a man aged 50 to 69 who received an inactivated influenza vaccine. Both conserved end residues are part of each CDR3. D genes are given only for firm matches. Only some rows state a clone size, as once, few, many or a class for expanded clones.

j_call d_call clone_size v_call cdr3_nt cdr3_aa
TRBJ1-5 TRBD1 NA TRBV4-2 TGTGCCAGCAGCCAAGGTACCGGGACAGCTTACAATCAGCCCCAGCATTTT CASSQGTGTAYNQPQHF
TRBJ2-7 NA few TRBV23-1 TGCGCCAGCAGTCAATGTGGAGGGGGCAGTTCCTACGAGCAGTACTTC CASSQCGGGSSYEQYF
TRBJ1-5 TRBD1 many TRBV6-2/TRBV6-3 TGTGCCAGCAACGAAGGAGGGGGCGGGAATCAGCCCCAGCATTTT CASNEGGGGNQPQHF
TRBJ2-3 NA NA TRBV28 TGTGCCAGCAGTTTATCGGGAGCGGGCCCCAGCACAGATACGCAGTATTTT CASSLSGAGPSTDTQYF
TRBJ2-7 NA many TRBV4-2 TGTGCCAGCAGCCAAGTCGGGGGATCCTACGAGCAGTACTTC CASSQVGGSYEQYF
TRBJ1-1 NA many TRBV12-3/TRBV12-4 TGTGCCAGCAGTTTATCAAACAGAGCCACTGAAGCTTTCTTT CASSLSNRATEAFF
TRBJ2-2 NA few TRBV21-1 TGTGCCAGCAGCAAATACGGCGGGGTAGGGCGGACCGGGGAGCTGTTTTTT CASSKYGGVGRTGELFF
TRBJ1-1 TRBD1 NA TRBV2 TGTGCCAGCAGTTACACAGGGGGCGCGATGAACACTGAAGCTTTCTTT CASSYTGGAMNTEAFF
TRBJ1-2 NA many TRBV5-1 TGCGCCAGCAGCTTGTTGGGCGGATCGTACACCTTC CASSLLGGSYTF
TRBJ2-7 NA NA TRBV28 TGTGCCAGCAGTTTCGGAACGGGGTTTTATCCCTACGAGCAGTACTTC CASSFGTGFYPYEQYF
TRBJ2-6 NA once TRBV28 TGTGCCAGCAGTGGGGAGACTGGGGCCAACGTCCTGACTTTC CASSGETGANVLTF
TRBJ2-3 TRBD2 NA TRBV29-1 TGCAGCGTTGGACTAGCGGCTAGCACAGATACGCAGTATTTT CSVGLAASTDTQYF
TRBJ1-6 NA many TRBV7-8 TGTGCCAGCAGCTTAACAGAAAGCTCCTATAATTCACCCCTCCACTTT CASSLTESSYNSPLHF
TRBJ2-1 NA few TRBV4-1 TGCGCCAGCAGCCAACCGCTAGACCAGTACAATGAGCAGTTCTTC CASSQPLDQYNEQFF
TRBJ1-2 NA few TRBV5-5 TGTGCCAGCAGCACCAAGGACAGCTTAAGCTTCTATGGCTACACCTTC CASSTKDSLSFYGYTF
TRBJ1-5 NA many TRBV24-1 TGTGCCACCAGTGGACCCGAGGGTCAGCCCCAGCATTTT CATSGPEGQPQHF
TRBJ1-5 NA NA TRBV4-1 TGCGCCAGCAGCCAGACGACAGGAAATCAGCCCCAGCATTTT CASSQTTGNQPQHF
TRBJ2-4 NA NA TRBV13 TGTGCCAGCAGCTCGGAGACAGAAAAAAACATTCAGTACTTC CASSSETEKNIQYF
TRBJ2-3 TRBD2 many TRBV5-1 TGCGCCAGCAGCTTTTCTAGCGGGGCGACCACAGATACGCAGTATTTT CASSFSSGATTDTQYF
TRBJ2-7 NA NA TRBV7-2 TGTGCCAGCAGCTTATTAAAATGGCCCTACGAGCAGTACTTC CASSLLKWPYEQYF
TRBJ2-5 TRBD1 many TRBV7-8 TGTGCCAGCAGCTCTGACAGGGAAGAGACCCAGTACTTC CASSSDREETQYF
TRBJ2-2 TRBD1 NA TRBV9 TGTGCCAGCAGCGTAGCCGACAGGGTGGACACCGGGGAGCTGTTTTTT CASSVADRVDTGELFF
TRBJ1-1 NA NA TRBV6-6 TGTGCCAGCAGTTATAGTTCTGAAGCTTTCTTT CASSYSSEAFF
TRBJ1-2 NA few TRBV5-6 TGTGCCAGCAGCCCCCTTTTAGAAGGGGACTATGGCTACACCTTC CASSPLLEGDYGYTF
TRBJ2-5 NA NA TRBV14 TGTGCCAGCAGCCAAGAAGCAGATGACCAGTACTTC CASSQEADDQYF
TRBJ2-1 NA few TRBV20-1 TGCAGTGCTAGAGGCGGTCCCTACAATGAGCAGTTCTTC CSARGGPYNEQFF
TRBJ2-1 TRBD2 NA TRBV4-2 TGTGCCAGCAGCCAGACCATAGGACTAGCGGGAACCTACAATGAGCAGTTCTTC CASSQTIGLAGTYNEQFF
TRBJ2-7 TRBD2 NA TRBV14 TGTGCCAGCAGCCATCCTGGGGGGACTAGCGGGGCCTCCTACGAGCAGTACTTC CASSHPGGTSGASYEQYF
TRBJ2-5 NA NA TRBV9 TGTGCCAGCAGCGTAGCCAGGGAAGAGACCCAGTACTTC CASSVAREETQYF
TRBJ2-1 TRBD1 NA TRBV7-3 TGTGCCAGCAGGTCGGGACAGACATACAATGAGCAGTTCTTC CASRSGQTYNEQFF